The sequence of this TCR beta chain was determined in a study of blood T cell repertoires in COVID-19. Whole-study context: There were acute and convalescent COVID-19 samples, and they came from the United States, Italy and Spain. T cells, B-cell-depleted T cells, or PBMCs supplied cDNA or gDNA.

Germline V lookup: CDR1 SGHRS, CDR2 YFSETQ. This CDR3 has 14 amino acids. J was trimmed by 3 bases and V by 4 bases; bases with no gene match: 5. Authors' processing steps: Nucleated cell number was recorded as an estimate derived from reference gene primer amplification. Sequenced by immunoSEQ multiplex PCR; TCRdb stores in-frame clones only, minus some. V, J and clone size were drawn from that table, and D and trimming were deduced from the DNA. The data show more than 150,000 clones, around nine tenths seen once. The chain has TRBV5-1 and TRBJ2-3, with 7 bases matching TRBD2. Sequencing was carried out using peripheral blood. This TCR was sampled from a woman in her seventies with acute or convalescent COVID-19. This CDR3 is CASSPWTRTDTQYF. The CDR3 nucleotides read TGCGCCAGCAGCCCGTGGACTAGAACAGATACGCAGTATTTT.